These 24 T cell receptor beta chains share one sample of origin, sequenced in a study of control samples from healthy donors and cancer patients. Assay: immunoSEQ multiplex PCR; the TCRdb copy retains only in-frame clones and omits some. The sample includes over 85,000 clones, approximately 90% of them seen just once. Sequencing input: blood. These receptors were taken from a woman aged 18-29 years in good health.

The chain is built from TRBV4-2 and TRBJ1-1, with TRBD1 identical over 7 bases. V lost 5 bases, J lost 6 bases, and 9 bases stayed unmatched. CDR3 length equals 14 residues. In germline, CDR1 is LGHNA, CDR2 YNFKEQ. In nucleotides, the CDR3 is TGTGCCAGCAGCGAACACAGGGGTAGTCCTGAAGCTTTCTTT. Translating gives CASSEHRGSPEAFF.

V usage is TRBV28 and J usage is TRBJ2-3, with 9 bases lining up with TRBD1. Germline V gives CDR1 MDHEN, CDR2 SYDVKM. CDR3 size: 16 residues. V shed 6 bases, J shed 4 bases, and the junction held 11 bases outside the gene matches. The CDR3 DNA reads as TGTGCCAGCAGCCGATCCGGGACAGGGTTTTCAGATACGCAGTATTTT. This encodes CASSRSGTGFSDTQYF.

This rearrangement joins TRBV18 to TRBJ1-1; TRBD1 agrees at 7 bases. With V trimmed by 6 bases and J by 0 bases, 10 bases remained unmatched. Germline loops: CDR1 KGHSH, CDR2 LQKENI. The CDR3 has 16 amino acids. In DNA form, the CDR3 reads TGTGCCAGCTCTCCTAGGGGGCACAACATGAACACTGAAGCTTTCTTT. Residues: CASSPRGHNMNTEAFF.

The chain recombines TRBV7-9 with TRBJ2-3; possible D gene TRBD2, 6 bases. Trimming took off 10 bases at V and 0 bases at J, with 17 bases between the two ends. The CDR3 totals 15 residues. Germline lookup yields CDR1 SEHNR and CDR2 FQNEAQ (reference sequence). The CDR3 region is CATSRRGGSTDTQYF. The CDR3 DNA is TGTGCCACCTCACGTCGGGGAGGAAGCACAGATACGCAGTATTTT. The variable domain in full, with the rest retrieved from reference TRBV7-9 and TRBJ2-3, is DTGVSQNPRHKITKRGQNVTFRCDPISEHNRLYWYRQTLGQGPEFLTYFQNEAQLEKSRLLSDRFSAERPKGSFSTLEIQRTEQGDSAMYLCATSRRGGSTDTQYFGPGTRLTVL.

The genes are TRBV11-3 and TRBJ2-2; D unclear. CDR1 is SGHNT and CDR2 is YENEEA in the germline V gene. This CDR3 is 15 amino acids long. Trimming cost V 1 base and J 2 bases, with 8 bases left between them. This CDR3 is CASSLGAGNTGELFF. The CDR3 bases are TGTGCCAGCAGCTTAGGGGCCGGAAACACCGGGGAGCTGTTTTTT.

This chain uses TRBV7-3 with TRBJ1-2; 8 positions match TRBD1. The germline V gene has CDR1 SGHTA and CDR2 FQGTGA. The V segment lost 0 bases and the J segment 2 bases; nucleotides outside the gene matches: 17. CDR3 length: 20 residues. In DNA form, the CDR3 reads TGTGCCAGCAGCTTAACCCCAACTTCAGGAGGGCAGGGGGCAAACTATGGCTACACCTTC. It is translated as CASSLTPTSGGQGANYGYTF.

The chain joins TRBV24-1 to TRBJ2-3; D is possibly TRBD2 (5 bases). Germline V lookup: CDR1 KGHDR, CDR2 SFDVKD. Trimming cost V 3 bases and J 0 bases, with 12 bases left between them. CDR3 size: 16 residues. The CDR3 protein is CATSDGGRASTDTQYF. For the CDR3, the DNA is TGTGCCACCAGTGATGGAGGCAGAGCTAGCACAGATACGCAGTATTTT.

The chain uses TRBV5-4 and TRBJ1-2; 11 positions agree with TRBD1. V lost 3 bases to trimming and J lost 5 bases; unmatched junction nucleotides: 6. In germline, CDR1 is SGHNT, CDR2 YYREEE (reference sequence). The CDR3 is 15 residues long. CDR3 DNA sequence: TGTGCCAGCAGCTCCGGACAGGGGGCGCTTTATGGCTACACCTTC. This codes for CASSSGQGALYGYTF.

The gene calls are TRBV10-3 and TRBJ2-1; 11 nucleotides align to TRBD2. From germline, CDR1 is ENHRY and CDR2 SYGVKD. J was trimmed by 8 bases and V by 5 bases; bases with no gene match: 5. The CDR3 has 14 amino acids. This CDR3 is CAISPGTSGDEQFF. In nucleotides, the CDR3 is TGTGCCATCAGTCCCGGGACTAGCGGAGATGAGCAGTTCTTC.

This chain joins TRBV9 and TRBJ1-6; D not resolved. The V end lost 2 bases, the J end lost 5 bases, and 5 bases lay between the germline ends. The CDR3 sequence is 13 residues long. From germline, CDR1 is SGDLS and CDR2 YYNGEE. The CDR3, as DNA: TGTGCCAGCAGCGTGGAGGATAATTCACCCCTCCACTTT. This translates into CASSVEDNSPLHF.

V gene TRBV5-1 combines with J gene TRBJ2-5; the D call may be TRBD1 or TRBD2 (5 bases each). This CDR3 has 16 residues. Trimming shortened V by 0 bases and J by 5 bases, and 17 bases separated the two germline ends. The V gene's germline CDR1 is SGHRS and CDR2 YFSETQ. The CDR3 sequence is CASSLVRQGGEETQYF. DNA for the CDR3: TGCGCCAGCAGCTTGGTCCGCCAGGGTGGGGAGGAGACCCAGTACTTC. Full variable domain (rest looked up from reference TRBV5-1 and TRBJ2-5): KAGVTQTPRYLIKTRGQQVTLSCSPISGHRSVSWYQQTPGQGLQFLFEYFSETQRNKGNFPGRFSGRQFSNSRSEMNVSTLELGDSALYLCASSLVRQGGEETQYFGPGTRLLVL.

The chain is built from TRBV11-2 and TRBJ2-4, with TRBD2 identical over 8 bases. The CDR3 has 18 amino acids. Germline V gives CDR1 SGHAT, CDR2 FQNNGV. J gave up 2 bases and V 4 bases, and 13 bases lay outside the gene matches. The DNA of the CDR3 is TGTGCCAGCAGCTCCCTTTCGAGCGCGGGGGGAACCAAAAACATTCAGTACTTC. Encoded protein: CASSSLSSAGGTKNIQYF.

This clone came up a few times. The chain recombines TRBV6-4 with TRBJ2-1; unclear D gene. Germline lookup yields CDR1 MRHNA and CDR2 SNTAGT. V was trimmed by 3 bases and J by 5 bases, leaving 8 bases between them. This CDR3 has 13 amino acids. The CDR3 DNA is TGTGCCAGCAGTGAGGGTCCCCACAATGAGCAGTTCTTC. Translation gives CASSEGPHNEQFF.

This chain joins TRBV5-1 and TRBJ2-3; D assignment may be TRBD1 or TRBD2 (6 bases each). Trimming cost V 1 base and J 0 bases, with 12 bases left between them. Germline V lookup: CDR1 SGHRS, CDR2 YFSETQ. This CDR3 comprises 16 residues. This CDR3 is CASSLLPGASTDTQYF. CDR3 coding DNA: TGCGCCAGCAGCTTGTTGCCGGGGGCCAGCACAGATACGCAGTATTTT.

This clone has just a few counts. CDR3 sequence (DNA): TGTGCCAGTACCGAGGACAGATACTATGGCTACACCTTC. This translates into CASTEDRYYGYTF. J is TRBJ1-2 and V is TRBV19; weak D call: TRBD1 (6 bases). V was cut by 7 bases and J by 3 bases, with 12 bases left in between. Germline CDR1 reads LNHDA; CDR2 reads SQIVND (reference sequence). The CDR3 is 13 residues long.

V usage is TRBV27 and J usage is TRBJ2-7; D is ambiguous. From germline, CDR1 is MNHEY and CDR2 SMNVEV (reference sequence). Between the trimmed V and J ends, which lost 4 bases and 6 bases, there was a span of 16 bases. The CDR3 is 14 residues long. The CDR3 region has the DNA TGTGCCAGCAGTTCACAACCTCATCTTTCCGAGCAGTACTTC. It encodes CASSSQPHLSEQYF.

This clone appeared a single time. The V call is TRBV2, the J call TRBJ1-5; 7 positions match TRBD1. This CDR3 spans 17 amino acids. CDR1 is SNHLY, CDR2 FYNNEI, per germline. J gave up 1 base and V 6 bases, and 12 bases lay outside the gene matches. The CDR3: CASSTEGGMRSNQPQHF. The CDR3, as DNA: TGTGCCAGCAGCACTGAAGGGGGCATGAGGAGCAATCAGCCCCAGCATTTT.

This sequence joins TRBV6-1 and TRBJ1-1, with D possibly being TRBD1 (5 bases). Looked up from germline, CDR1 is MNHNS and CDR2 is SASEGT. This CDR3 has 16 amino acids. The V end lost 6 bases, the J end lost 7 bases, and 24 bases lay between the germline ends. The CDR3 loop is CASRERPGTTKGEAFF. Here the CDR3 DNA reads TGTGCCAGCAGGGAAAGACCCGGGACTACAAAGGGTGAAGCTTTCTTT.

V gene TRBV10-1 combines with J gene TRBJ2-7; TRBD2 matches 10 bases. Germline values: CDR1 WNHNN, CDR2 SYGVQD (reference sequence). V shed 2 bases and J 2 bases; nucleotides not matched to a gene: 3. The CDR3 contains 15 residues. CDR3 protein: CASSERTSGPYEQYF. DNA of the CDR3: TGCGCCAGCAGTGAGAGGACTAGCGGACCCTACGAGCAGTACTTC.

The chain carries TRBV19 and TRBJ1-5, with D tentatively TRBD1 (5 bases). The length of the CDR3 is 12 residues. Trimming stripped 11 bases from V and 1 base from J, with 9 bases between. From germline, CDR1 is LNHDA and CDR2 SQIVND (reference sequence). This CDR3 reads CACRDSNQPQHF. CDR3 bases: TGTGCCTGCCGGGACAGCAATCAGCCCCAGCATTTT.

This chain connects TRBV18 to TRBJ1-1; unclear D gene. Germline CDR1 reads KGHSH; CDR2 reads LQKENI. V was pared by 2 bases and J by 5 bases, with 3 bases between. This CDR3 has 11 residues. CDR3 in DNA: TGTGCCAGCTCACCAGGGACTGAAGCTTTCTTT. Protein product: CASSPGTEAFF.

This chain joins TRBV30 and TRBJ1-6, with D maybe TRBD1 (5 bases). The ends were cut back, 0 bases at V and 5 bases at J, with 11 bases in the middle. Germline CDR1 and CDR2: GTSNPN and SVGIG (reference sequence). The CDR3 contains 15 residues. CDR3 nucleotide sequence: TGTGCCTGGAGTGTAGGGGCAGGGAATAATTCACCCCTCCACTTT. Amino acid sequence: CAWSVGAGNNSPLHF.

This CDR3 reads CASSLSGQAFF. The CDR3 nucleotides read TGTGCCAGCAGTTTATCGGGTCAAGCTTTCTTT. The rearrangement uses TRBV27 and TRBJ1-1; D uncertain. The CDR3 extends over 11 amino acids. The V gene's germline CDR1 is MNHEY and CDR2 SMNVEV (reference sequence). V lost 0 bases and J 9 bases, leaving 5 bases between the germline ends.

The rearrangement joins TRBV21-1 to TRBJ1-2. TRBV21-1 is shown as a pseudogene. CDR3 length: 17 residues. CDR3 bases: TGTGCCAGCAGCAAGGGGGAGGGCGCCCTGGGGAACTATGGCTACACCTTC. Protein product: CASSKGEGALGNYGYTF.